This TCR beta chain was recorded in a study of cytomegalovirus exposure and HLA in healthy donors (dated by TCRdb to the late 2010s). Regarding the research as a whole: An earlier analysis of approximately 640 of the donors reported 250 to 300 Gb of sequence data and about 100 million unique TCR beta sequences from 150 million to 200 million T cells. To predict cytomegalovirus infection status, the study brought together high-throughput TCR immunosequencing, statistical association of individual TCRs with disease status, and machine learning. Donor age, sex, ethnicity and CMV serostatus were compiled together with the repertoire data. Every discovery cohort repertoire had been produced on one sequencing platform. A separate validation cohort of roughly 120 different subjects was used in addition to the approximately 700-subject first cohort. HLA typing covered class I and class II loci at four-digit resolution. The T cell repertoires of around 670 subjects were profiled by immunosequencing and related to cytomegalovirus serostatus. An earlier analysis of 587 of the donors used high-throughput TCR beta sequencing to judge whether each TCR beta V gene segment behaved as functional or pseudogenic. The study aimed to test whether cataloging public T cell receptors could reveal signatures of past pathogen exposure. Rather than drawing on any new phenotypic data, the later analysis identified candidate immune exposures from TCR beta sequences and the way those sequences occurred across donors. An early release that covered approximately 600 HLA-typed donors contained about 290 gigabases of sequencing data and tens of millions of unique TCR sequences. The number of donors typed differed by locus, with about 629-640 for A, B, C, DRB1 and DQB1, around 520 for DQA1, under 610 for DPA1, and approximately 470 for DPB1. Across 300 to 400 genotyped donors of the cohort, an average of roughly 230,000 unique TCR beta nucleotide sequences per donor were sequenced, and approximately 19% of those sequences were non-productive. A handful of DR-DQ haplotypes were handled as single units for association and clustering because linkage in the cohort was strong. Genome-wide SNP genotypes for about 55% of the roughly 670 donors were used in a later genetic analysis, which treated that subset as a discovery cohort. The genetic ancestry cluster associated with self-reported Caucasian donors included about 81% of the 398 genotyped donors. A later analysis re-examined previously published TCR beta repertoires from more than 550 donors and added high-resolution HLA genotyping to investigate patterns of TCR occurrence. The full study reports these points: The authors suggested that the approach could potentially be generalized to other disease states and immunological phenotypes. In an earlier analysis of 587 of the donors, most TCR beta V segments appeared in productive rearrangements about 90% or about 30% of the time, broadly matching IMGT annotations. The study gave a list of 150 to 200 TCR beta chains associated with cytomegalovirus. An association between a missense DCLRE1C variant and V-gene and J-gene trimming of TCR beta chains was found in a later genetic analysis and replicated in an independent cohort. In vitro tests confirmed that a few of the cytomegalovirus-associated TCR beta chains recognize cytomegalovirus antigens. In a later analysis, several top co-occurrence clusters were reported to appear linked to parvovirus B19, influenza, CMV and Epstein-Barr virus. In a later analysis, most CMV-associated TCR beta chains were found to appear HLA-restricted, with HLA associations seemingly driven largely by CMV exposure. Because the 87-base-pair reads could not distinguish some IMGT-functional V segments, including TRBV6-2 and TRBV6-3, those segments were excluded. In a later analysis, the rate of TCR association differed among HLA loci, with DRB1 alleles having the most associated TCRs and HLA-C alleles having the fewest. A further reported finding was that TCR beta sequences accurately predicted the HLA-A and HLA-B alleles for most subjects in the first cohort. The presence/absence analyses assumed that sequencing depth was roughly uniform across donors, and that assumption may not be true. In this cohort, only TCR beta chains were sequenced, and detectable features were limited by the absence of alpha or paired-chain data. A later genetic analysis reported fewer N-insertions in productive TCRs among donors in an Asian-associated ancestry cluster than the 666-donor mean. Linkage disequilibrium might explain the correlated functional status among segregating V segments, but an unknown experimental factor could not be ruled out. Because HLA typing was unavailable for some donors at each locus, only the typed subset was used in association tests. Assigning TCR associations to individual alleles was difficult when HLA alleles, especially DR and DQ, strongly co-occurred. A group of highly shared sequence variants was considered likely to be a technical artifact of the sequencing pipeline. In a later analysis, HLA-associated TCR beta chains were found to be more clonally expanded and to have lower generation probabilities than equally common non-associated chains. Cytomegalovirus status was reported to be diagnosed by the classifier with high specificity and sensitivity in both the original and validation cohorts. The only immune exposure information available for the cohort was CMV serostatus. Most TCR sequences were observed very rarely across donors, whereas some public TCRs were present in many individuals. Because counts were too low, more than 15 rarely observed V segments, including chromosome 9 orphons, were excluded from the earlier analysis of fewer than 650 of the donors. In a later analysis, around 17,000 TCR beta sequences were associated with specific HLA alleles at a false discovery rate of 0.05.

Worth noting for this clone: The specificity of this receptor is unknown. The junction shows a germline mismatch at one end, possibly a read error.

The germline V gene (reference sequence) gives CDR1 as SSHAT and CDR2 as FNYEAQ. The cysteine opens and the phenylalanine closes a CDR3 of 12 amino acids. The retained sequence is limited to the CDR3, 36 bases, with the frame set at the first base. The cohort was made up of approximately 670 healthy bone marrow donors. Cohort members were all nominally healthy when sampled, although unrecorded immune exposures were likely present. The donor was CMV seronegative and belonged to the group of around 400 seronegative cohort members. Each donor provided a peripheral blood sample, and peripheral blood mononuclear cells were used for TCR beta sequencing. The Qiagen DNeasy Blood Extraction Kit was used to extract genomic DNA from the blood cell samples. Library prep was done by the immunoSEQ multiplex PCR assay. The multiplex PCR relied on a mix of 60 forward primers for TCR Vbeta segments and 13 reverse primers for TCR Jbeta segments. Amplification of the CDR3 region of rearranged TCR beta genes was performed with a multiplex PCR assay on genomic DNA. On the Illumina HiSeq System, the amplified TCR beta libraries were sequenced as 87-base-pair reads. In the paper's pipeline: A later analysis counted about 80 million unique TCR beta chains across the 666 repertoires, and roughly 9.9 million of these chains were shared by at least two donors. Raw reads were error-corrected and collapsed into unique sequences by a nearest-neighbor algorithm in which closely related sequences were merged to remove PCR and sequencing errors. CDR3 sequences were aligned to IMGT reference sequences to assign V, D and J gene segments. For a sequence to be retained, at least a six-nucleotide match to both a V gene segment and a J gene segment was required. A rearrangement counted as productive if the CDR3 had no stop codons and remained in frame with V and J, and every other rearrangement counted as non-productive. CDR3 was defined according to IMGT convention as the region running from the second conserved V-encoded cysteine to the conserved J-encoded phenylalanine. In an earlier analysis of roughly 580 of the donors, sequences lacking an unambiguous match to a single V gene segment were excluded. An earlier analysis of under 750 of the donors called V segments functional above 56.7% productive rearrangements and segregating when the between-donor standard deviation exceeded 5%. A statistical classification framework was developed to diagnose cytomegalovirus status using the catalog of TCR beta chain sequences. V and J gene assignment, in a later analysis, came from comparing TCR nucleotide sequences with IMGT/GENE-DB human TR gene sequences. In a later analysis, CDR3 sequences and most-parsimonious VDJ recombination scenarios were assigned using the TCRdist pipeline. A later analysis defined each TCR beta chain by its CDR3 amino acid sequence plus V-gene family, and excluded reads lacking a unique V-gene family. A later analysis removed 592 highly shared, low-generation-probability nucleotide sequences to deal with suspected cross-contamination and a sequencing artifact. For each public chain, a later analysis derived a clonal expansion index from normalized ranks of inferred template counts within each repertoire. A later analysis computed generation probabilities with a VDJ recombination model fitted to out-of-frame rearrangements, and checked the results against IGoR. In a later analysis, TCR-TCR, TCR-HLA and TCR-CMV co-occurrence was scored with hypergeometric tests, and a repertoire-size bias correction was applied to TCR pairs. A later analysis estimated false discovery rates by permuting HLA or CMV assignments 20 times. In a later analysis, co-occurring TCRs were grouped using DBSCAN, and TCRdist sequence similarity was added for clustering within HLA-allele-positive subsets. For co-occurrence clustering, repertoires with fewer than 30,000 or more than 120,000 public chains were excluded, along with about five repertoires with anomalous nucleotide sharing. TCRdb holds this immuneACCESS table with in-frame rearrangements only. Some clones are missing; in checked studies, unresolved V genes explain under half, and the rest has no known cause. That table gives V, J and clone size, and the DNA gave D and trimming. The table for this sample lists about 77,000 clones; approximately 78% of them were counted only once. Around 3.7% of the sample goes to the ten largest clones.

The source of this sequence is a man in his forties in good health and CMV-seronegative. This chain joins TRBV7-7 to TRBJ2-5, with 8 central nucleotides matching TRBD1. The end of the DNA aligns better with TRBJ2-7, so the J call may be wrong. Sample: PBMCs. CDR3 loop: CASSTTGGEQYF. The nucleotide sequence is given as TGTGCTAGCAGCACAACAGGGGGCGAGCAGTACTTC.